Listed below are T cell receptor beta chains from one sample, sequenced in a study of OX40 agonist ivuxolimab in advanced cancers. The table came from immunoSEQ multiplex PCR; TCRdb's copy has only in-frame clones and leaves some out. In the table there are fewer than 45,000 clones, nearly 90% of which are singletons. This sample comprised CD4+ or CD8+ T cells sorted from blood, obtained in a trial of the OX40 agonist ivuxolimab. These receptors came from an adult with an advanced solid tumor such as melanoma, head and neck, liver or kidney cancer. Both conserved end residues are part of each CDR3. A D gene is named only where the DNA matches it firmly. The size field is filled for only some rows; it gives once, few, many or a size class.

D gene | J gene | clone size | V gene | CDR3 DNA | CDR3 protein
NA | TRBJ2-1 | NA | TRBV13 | TGTGCCAGCAGCTTAGGCGGGAGTGGGAATGAGCAGTTCTTC | CASSLGGSGNEQFF
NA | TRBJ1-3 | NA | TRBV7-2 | TGTGCCAGCAGCACGACCGGGACATTCTCTGGAAACACCATATATTTT | CASSTTGTFSGNTIYF
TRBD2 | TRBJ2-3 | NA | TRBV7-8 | TGTGCCAGCAGCGCAGCGGGAGGGAACACAGATACGCAGTATTTT | CASSAAGGNTDTQYF
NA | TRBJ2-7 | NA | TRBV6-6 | TGTGCCAGCAGTTACTCGCGGGACTCCTACGAGCAGTACTTC | CASSYSRDSYEQYF
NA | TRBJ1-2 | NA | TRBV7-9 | TGTGCCAGCAGCTCTACCGCAGGCGGCGCCTCTTATGGCTACACCTTC | CASSSTAGGASYGYTF
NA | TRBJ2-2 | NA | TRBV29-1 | TGCAGCATAAACCCCGGGGCCACCGGGGAGCTGTTTTTT | CSINPGATGELFF
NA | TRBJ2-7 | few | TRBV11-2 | TGTGCCACCCAGGGGCAGGGCTACGAGCAGTACTTC | CATQGQGYEQYF
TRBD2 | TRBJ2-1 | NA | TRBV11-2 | TGTGCCAGCAGCTTCTTACTGCTAGCGGGAGGATCCTACAATGAGCAGTTCTTC | CASSFLLLAGGSYNEQFF
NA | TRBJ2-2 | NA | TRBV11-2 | TGTGCCAGCAGCCAACTAGGAGTCACCGGGGAGCTGTTTTTT | CASSQLGVTGELFF
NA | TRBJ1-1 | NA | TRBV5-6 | TGTGCCAGCAGCTTGGGAACCACTGAAGCTTTCTTT | CASSLGTTEAFF
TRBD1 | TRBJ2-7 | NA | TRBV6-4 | TGTGCCAGCTCCTGGGTGGACAGGGTCCCCCTCGAGCAGTACTTC | CASSWVDRVPLEQYF
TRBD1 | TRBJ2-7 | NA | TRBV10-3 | TGTGCCATCAGTGGATTTATAGGGACAGCCTCCTACGAGCAGTACTTC | CAISGFIGTASYEQYF
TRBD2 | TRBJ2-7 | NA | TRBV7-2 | TGTGCCAGCAGTCGGGGACTAGCGAGCTACGAGCAGTACTTC | CASSRGLASYEQYF
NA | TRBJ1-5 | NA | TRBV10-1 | TGCGCCACAAACTATCCCAATATCCGACTGGGGGGGCTTTGGCCCCAGCATTTT | CATNYPNIRLGGLWPQHF
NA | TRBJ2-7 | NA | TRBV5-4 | TGTGCCAGCAGCTTGGAGGACTACTACGAGCAGTACTTC | CASSLEDYYEQYF
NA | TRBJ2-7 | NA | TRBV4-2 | TGTGCCAGCAGCCAAGAAGCGTTATCCTACGAGCAGTACTTC | CASSQEALSYEQYF
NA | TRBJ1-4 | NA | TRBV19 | TGTGCCAGTAGCATCCGCCGAGGGTATGAAAAACTGTTTTTT | CASSIRRGYEKLFF
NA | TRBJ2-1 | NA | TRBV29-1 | TGTTGTGGGGGACGGACCTACAATGAGCAGTTCTTC | CCGGRTYNEQFF
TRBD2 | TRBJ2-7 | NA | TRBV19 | TGTGCCAGTAATAAGGCTAGCGGGAGCTCCTACGAGCAGTACTTC | CASNKASGSSYEQYF
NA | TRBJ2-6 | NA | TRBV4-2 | TGTGCCAGCAGCACTGGGGGCTCTGGGGCCAACGTCCTGACTTTC | CASSTGGSGANVLTF
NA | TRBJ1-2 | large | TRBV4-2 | TGTGCCAGCAGCAAGACACTAGGACAGTTGGACTATGGCTACACCTTC | CASSKTLGQLDYGYTF
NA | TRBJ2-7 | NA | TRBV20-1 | TGCAGTGCCGGCAGAACCTACGAGCAGTACTTC | CSAGRTYEQYF
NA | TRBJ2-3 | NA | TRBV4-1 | TGCGCCAGCAGCCAAGTGGGACGGCGAAAGGGAGATACGCAGTATTTT | CASSQVGRRKGDTQYF
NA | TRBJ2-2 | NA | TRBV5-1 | TGCGCCAGCAGCTTGGCGGCTAGCACCGGGGAGCTGTTTTTT | CASSLAASTGELFF
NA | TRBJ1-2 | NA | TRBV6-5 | TGTGCCAGCAGTGCCAGGGAGTACTATGGCTACACCTTC | CASSAREYYGYTF
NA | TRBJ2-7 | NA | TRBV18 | TGTGCCAGCTCACCACCGGGGAGCTACGAGCAGTACTTC | CASSPPGSYEQYF
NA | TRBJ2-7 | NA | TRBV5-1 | TGCGCCAGCAGCTTGGATTTAGGTCCCGGTAACTACGAGCAGTACTTC | CASSLDLGPGNYEQYF